This TCR beta chain was profiled in a study of blood T cell repertoires in COVID-19. As for the study in general: The origin of the acute and convalescent COVID-19 samples was the United States, Italy and Spain.

Clones were sequenced by immunoSEQ multiplex PCR, and TCRdb holds only the in-frame ones, with some missing. This table has roughly 160,000 clones, about 83% appearing once. The ends lost 9 bases at V and 4 bases at J; junction bases unmatched: 9. Germline CDR1 SNHLY, CDR2 FYNNEI. The CDR3 covers 15 residues. The chain links TRBV2 to TRBJ2-2; 9 nucleotides agree with TRBD1. Source material: peripheral blood. This clonotype was obtained from a woman older than 75 with acute or convalescent COVID-19. The CDR3 region is CASRRQGGGTGELFF. CDR3 DNA: TGTGCCAGTAGGAGACAGGGGGGCGGCACCGGGGAGCTGTTTTTT.